The 8 T cell receptor beta chains below come from one sample, sequenced in a study of cytomegalovirus exposure and HLA in healthy donors. PCR primers comprised 60 Vbeta and 13 Jbeta primers. Clones were read by immunoSEQ multiplex PCR, and TCRdb kept only the in-frame ones, dropping some. The sample yields about 190,000 clones, 75% to 90% seen once. Input material: PBMCs. These receptors all come from a young man in good health and CMV-seronegative.

The V call is TRBV11-3, the J call TRBJ2-1, with D possibly TRBD2 on 6 matching bases. CDR3 size: 17 residues. From germline, CDR1 is SGHNT and CDR2 YENEEA. With 6 bases removed from V and 2 bases from J, the gap between germline ends came to 20 bases. CDR3 in amino acids: CASRNKRAREAYNEQFF. Here the CDR3 DNA reads TGTGCCAGCAGAAATAAACGAGCTAGGGAGGCCTACAATGAGCAGTTCTTC.

V and J are TRBV10-3 and TRBJ1-1; tentatively, D is TRBD1 (5 bases). With 10 bases removed from V and 6 bases from J, the gap between germline ends came to 18 bases. Germline lookup yields CDR1 ENHRY and CDR2 SYGVKD. The CDR3 is 13 residues long. The CDR3 DNA sequence: TGTGCCACGAAATCCGGGACTGTGTCTGAAGCTTTCTTT. Translation gives CATKSGTVSEAFF.

V and J are TRBV11-1 and TRBJ1-1, with D uncertain. Germline loops: CDR1 SGHAT, CDR2 FQDESV (reference sequence). This CDR3 has 14 amino acids. Trimming shortened V by 0 bases and J by 1 base, and 6 bases separated the two germline ends. The CDR3 DNA is TGTGCCAGCAGCTTAGCGGGCTCGAACACTGAAGCTTTCTTT. This encodes CASSLAGSNTEAFF.

The V call is TRBV6-5, the J call TRBJ2-7; 12 bases fit TRBD1. V lost 2 bases to trimming and J lost 6 bases; unmatched junction nucleotides: 2. CDR1 is MNHEY and CDR2 is SVGAGI in the germline V gene. The CDR3 covers 14 residues. CDR3 loop: CASSYGDRGREQYF. The CDR3 DNA sequence: TGTGCCAGCAGTTACGGGGACAGGGGGCGCGAGCAGTACTTC.

V and J are TRBV6-5 and TRBJ1-4; D is ambiguous. This CDR3 contains 16 residues. Germline lookup yields CDR1 MNHEY and CDR2 SVGAGI. The germline V and J ends were trimmed by 0 bases and 8 bases, with 16 bases remaining between them. The CDR3 reads CASSYSRAGVWEKLFF. The CDR3 nucleotides read TGTGCCAGCAGTTACTCGAGGGCTGGGGTTTGGGAAAAACTGTTTTTT.

The chain employs TRBV5-1 and TRBJ2-5; TRBD1 matches at 12 bases. Per the germline V gene, CDR1 is SGHRS and CDR2 is YFSETQ. V was clipped by 6 bases and J by 5 bases; unmatched bases: 8. CDR3 length: 15 amino acids. The CDR3 bases are TGCGCCAGCAACATGGGGACAGGGGGCGTGGAGACCCAGTACTTC. This encodes CASNMGTGGVETQYF.

The rearrangement uses TRBV19 and TRBJ2-7, with D maybe TRBD1 (6 bases). The ends were cut back, 6 bases at V and 3 bases at J, with 9 bases in the middle. The germline gives CDR1 LNHDA, CDR2 SQIVND (reference sequence). The CDR3 covers 12 residues. CDR3 sequence reads: CASRNRDYEQYF. CDR3 nucleotide sequence: TGTGCCAGTAGAAACAGGGACTACGAGCAGTACTTC. Filled out from reference TRBV19 and TRBJ2-7, the complete variable domain reads DGGITQSPKYLFRKEGQNVTLSCEQNLNHDAMYWYRQDPGQGLRLIYYSQIVNDFQKGDIAEGYSVSREKKESFPLTVTSAQKNPTAFYLCASRNRDYEQYFGPGTRLTVT.

V is TRBV27 and J is TRBJ2-3; 10 nucleotides align to TRBD1. Germline CDR1 MNHEY, CDR2 SMNVEV (reference sequence). V trimming: 4 bases; J trimming: 3 bases; junction bases outside the gene matches: 10. There are 17 residues in the CDR3. The CDR3 region is CASSYLRTGGETDTQYF. The DNA of the CDR3 is TGTGCCAGCAGTTACCTAAGGACAGGGGGAGAGACAGATACGCAGTATTTT.